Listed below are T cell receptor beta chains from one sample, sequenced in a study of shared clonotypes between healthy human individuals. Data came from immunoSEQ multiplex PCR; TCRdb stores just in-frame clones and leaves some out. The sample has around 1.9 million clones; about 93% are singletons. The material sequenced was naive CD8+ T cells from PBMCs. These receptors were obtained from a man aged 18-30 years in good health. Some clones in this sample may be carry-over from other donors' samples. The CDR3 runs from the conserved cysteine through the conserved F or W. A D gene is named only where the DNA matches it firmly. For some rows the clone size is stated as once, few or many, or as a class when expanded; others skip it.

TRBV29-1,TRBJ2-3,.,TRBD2,CSVDSSGNTDTQYF,TGCAGCGTTGATTCTAGCGGGAACACAGATACGCAGTATTTT
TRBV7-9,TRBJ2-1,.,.,CASSSPGAYNEQFF,TGTGCCAGCAGCTCCCCTGGGGCCTACAATGAGCAGTTCTTC
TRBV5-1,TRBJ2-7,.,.,CASSWEGEGYEQYF,TGCGCCAGCAGCTGGGAGGGGGAGGGGTACGAGCAGTACTTC
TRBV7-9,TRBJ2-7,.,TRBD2,CASSLGLAGGPSEQYF,TGTGCCAGCAGCTTAGGACTAGCGGGAGGGCCGAGCGAGCAGTACTTC
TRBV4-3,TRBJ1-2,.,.,CASSPTSGRIHGYTF,TGCGCCAGCAGCCCCACGTCAGGGCGCATCCATGGCTACACCTTC
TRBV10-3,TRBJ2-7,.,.,CAISEAFQGMVYEQYF,TGTGCCATCAGTGAGGCATTTCAGGGTATGGTTTACGAGCAGTACTTC
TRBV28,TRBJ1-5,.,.,CASVINPGGATNQPQHF,TGTGCCAGCGTAATTAACCCCGGGGGGGCTACCAATCAGCCCCAGCATTTT
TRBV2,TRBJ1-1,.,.,CASSEAIGQEAFF,TGTGCCAGCAGTGAAGCCATTGGACAGGAAGCTTTCTTT
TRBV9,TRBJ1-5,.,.,CASSVGDRRNQPQHF,TGTGCCAGCAGCGTAGGGGACCGGAGGAATCAGCCCCAGCATTTT
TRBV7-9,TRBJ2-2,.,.,CATNLQGPNTGELFF,TGTGCCACCAACTTACAGGGACCGAACACCGGGGAGCTGTTTTTT
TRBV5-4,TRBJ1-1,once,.,CASSFIAGWSAEAFF,TGTGCCAGCAGCTTTATCGCAGGGTGGAGCGCTGAAGCTTTCTTT
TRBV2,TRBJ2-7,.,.,CASSEWSGSTYEQYF,TGTGCCAGCAGTGAATGGTCAGGGTCTACCTACGAGCAGTACTTC
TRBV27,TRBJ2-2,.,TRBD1,CASSLDGQVAVGELFF,TGTGCCAGCAGCCTAGACGGACAGGTGGCGGTCGGGGAGCTGTTTTTT
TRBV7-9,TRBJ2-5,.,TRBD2,CASSPRGGLETQYF,TGTGCCAGCAGCCCCCGGGGGGGGTTAGAGACCCAGTACTTC
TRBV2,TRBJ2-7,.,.,CASSEVGSNSYEQYF,TGTGCCAGCAGTGAAGTGGGCAGCAACTCCTACGAGCAGTACTTC
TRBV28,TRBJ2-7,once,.,CASSRPGWVESYEQYF,TGTGCCAGCAGTCGCCCCGGTTGGGTCGAGTCCTACGAGCAGTACTTC
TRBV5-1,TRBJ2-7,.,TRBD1,CASSTGQGARHEQYF,TGCGCCAGCAGCACGGGACAGGGGGCGCGGCACGAGCAGTACTTC
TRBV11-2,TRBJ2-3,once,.,CASSLDRYLGTDTQYF,TGTGCCAGCAGCTTAGATAGGTACCTGGGCACAGATACGCAGTATTTT
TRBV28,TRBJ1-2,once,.,CASSLRTVPYGYTF,TGTGCCAGCAGTTTACGCACAGTACCGTATGGCTACACCTTC
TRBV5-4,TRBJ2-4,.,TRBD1,CASSHRTGENIQYF,TGTGCCAGCAGCCATAGGACAGGGGAAAACATTCAGTACTTC
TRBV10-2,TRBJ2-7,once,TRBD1,CASREPGQGYYEQYF,TGCGCCAGCAGAGAACCGGGACAGGGGTACTACGAGCAGTACTTC
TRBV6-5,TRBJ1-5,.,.,CASSLDIMGQPQHF,TGTGCCAGCAGTTTGGACATAATGGGTCAGCCCCAGCATTTT
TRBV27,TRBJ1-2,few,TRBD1,CASSVVEGADGYTF,TGTGCCAGCAGCGTGGTGGAGGGGGCTGATGGCTACACCTTC
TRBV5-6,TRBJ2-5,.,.,CASSFWETRETQYF,TGTGCCAGCAGCTTTTGGGAGACAAGGGAGACCCAGTACTTC
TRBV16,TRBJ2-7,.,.,CASSQLASHTYEQYF,TGTGCCAGCAGCCAATTGGCGAGTCATACCTACGAGCAGTACTTC
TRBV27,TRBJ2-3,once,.,CASSFQGSSDTQYF,TGTGCCAGCAGTTTCCAAGGGAGCTCAGATACGCAGTATTTT
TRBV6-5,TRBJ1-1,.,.,CASSSTINTEAFF,TGTGCCAGCAGTTCCACCATTAACACTGAAGCTTTCTTT
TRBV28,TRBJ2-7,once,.,CASSLGQGPYEQYF,TGTGCCAGCAGTTTAGGGCAGGGCCCCTACGAGCAGTACTTC
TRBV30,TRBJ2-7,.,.,CAWSVLEGYEQYF,TGTGCCTGGAGTGTACTCGAGGGCTACGAGCAGTACTTC
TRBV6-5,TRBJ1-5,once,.,CASRGLGNQPQHF,TGTGCCAGCAGGGGTTTAGGCAATCAGCCCCAGCATTTT
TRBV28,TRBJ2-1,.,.,CASSHRPNYNEQFF,TGTGCCAGCAGCCATAGACCGAACTACAATGAGCAGTTCTTC
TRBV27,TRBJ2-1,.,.,CASSLSRRAGREQFF,TGTGCCAGCAGTTTATCCCGGAGGGCCGGGCGGGAGCAGTTCTTC
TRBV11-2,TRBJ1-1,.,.,CASSLYTEAFF,TGTGCCAGCAGCCTCTACACTGAAGCTTTCTTT
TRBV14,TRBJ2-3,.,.,CASGVSTDTQYF,TGTGCCAGCGGAGTGAGCACAGATACGCAGTATTTT
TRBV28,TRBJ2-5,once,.,CAGGETQYF,TGTGCGGGTGGAGAGACCCAGTACTTC
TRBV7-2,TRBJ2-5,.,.,CASSLAPIQETQYF,TGTGCCAGCAGCTTAGCGCCCATCCAAGAGACCCAGTACTTC
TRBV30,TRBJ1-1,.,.,CAWSHPPETPTPEAFF,TGTGCCTGGAGCCATCCCCCGGAGACACCGACACCTGAAGCTTTCTTT
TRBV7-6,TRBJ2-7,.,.,CASSLVGESYEQYF,TGTGCCAGCAGCTTAGTCGGGGAGTCCTACGAGCAGTACTTC
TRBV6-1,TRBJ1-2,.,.,CATTRQFYGYTF,TGTGCCACCACAAGACAGTTCTATGGCTACACCTTC
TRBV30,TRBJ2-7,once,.,CAWLGKQGDSYEQYF,TGTGCCTGGCTTGGGAAACAAGGCGATTCCTACGAGCAGTACTTC
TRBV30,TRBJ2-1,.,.,CAWSGVRGTSYNEQFF,TGTGCCTGGAGCGGCGTCCGGGGGACCTCCTACAATGAGCAGTTCTTC
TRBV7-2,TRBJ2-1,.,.,CASSLVLAINDEQFF,TGTGCCAGCAGCTTAGTGCTAGCAATTAATGATGAGCAGTTCTTC
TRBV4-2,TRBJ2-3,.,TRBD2,CASSPTGTSGRTDTQYF,TGTGCCAGCAGCCCCACCGGGACTAGCGGGAGAACAGATACGCAGTATTTT
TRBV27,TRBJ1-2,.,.,CASSPRLGGHYGYTF,TGTGCCAGCAGTCCAAGACTAGGGGGACACTATGGCTACACCTTC
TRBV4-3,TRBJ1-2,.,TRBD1,CASSQVIGTGYGYTF,TGCGCCAGCAGCCAAGTAATCGGGACAGGGTATGGCTACACCTTC
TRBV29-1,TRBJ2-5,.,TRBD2,CSVEDRGGRETQYF,TGCAGCGTTGAAGATCGGGGAGGGCGAGAGACCCAGTACTTC
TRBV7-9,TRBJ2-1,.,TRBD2,CASSLYGRELIVHEQFF,TGTGCCAGCAGCTTATATGGGCGGGAGTTAATTGTCCATGAGCAGTTCTTC
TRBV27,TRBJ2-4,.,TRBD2,CASTTGGVNNIQYF,TGTGCCAGCACTACTGGGGGGGTCAACAACATTCAGTACTTC
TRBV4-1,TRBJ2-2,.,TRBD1,CASTLAPGTGTTGELFF,TGCGCCAGCACCCTGGCGCCCGGGACAGGGACGACCGGGGAGCTGTTTTTT
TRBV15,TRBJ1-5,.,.,CATSRDNGGVSNQPQHF,TGTGCCACCAGCAGAGATAACGGAGGGGTTTCCAATCAGCCCCAGCATTTT
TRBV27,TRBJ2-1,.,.,CASKKTLDNEQFF,TGTGCCAGCAAAAAAACACTTGACAATGAGCAGTTCTTC
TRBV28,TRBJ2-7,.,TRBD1,CASSLSRQGFYEQYF,TGTGCCAGCAGTTTGTCTCGACAGGGTTTTTACGAGCAGTACTTC
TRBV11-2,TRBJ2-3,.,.,CASSLGFAITDTQYF,TGTGCCAGCAGCTTAGGTTTCGCAATCACAGATACGCAGTATTTT
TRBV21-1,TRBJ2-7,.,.,CASSKAPRDRASSYEQYF,TGTGCCAGCAGCAAAGCTCCAAGGGACAGGGCTAGCTCCTACGAGCAGTACTTC
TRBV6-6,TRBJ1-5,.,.,CASSYFRNQPQHF,TGTGCCAGCAGTTACTTCCGCAATCAGCCCCAGCATTTT